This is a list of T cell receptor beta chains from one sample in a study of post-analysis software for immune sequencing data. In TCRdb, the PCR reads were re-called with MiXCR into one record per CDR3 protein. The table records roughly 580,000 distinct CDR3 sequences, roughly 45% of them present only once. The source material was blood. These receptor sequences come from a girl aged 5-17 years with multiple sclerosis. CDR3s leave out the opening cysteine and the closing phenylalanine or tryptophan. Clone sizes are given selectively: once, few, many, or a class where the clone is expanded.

ASSLVDSYEQY,.,TRBV12-3/TRBV12-4,TRBJ2-7
ASSLRWGPSTGSPLH,.,TRBV5-6,TRBJ1-6
ASRTPGRETNGYT,.,TRBV12-3/TRBV12-4,TRBJ1-2
ASSYSGLINEQF,few,TRBV12-3/TRBV12-4,TRBJ2-1
SASALEGGRPYQPQH,.,TRBV20-1,TRBJ1-5
ASSPDPYFGSYEQY,.,TRBV7-9,TRBJ2-7
ASRALAGGRTDTQY,.,TRBV6-5,TRBJ2-3
ASRLYFGLAESTDTQY,.,TRBV27,TRBJ2-3
ASSLPPYAGGASLDIQY,.,TRBV7-2,TRBJ2-4
SARDLSSGRDEQF,.,TRBV20-1,TRBJ2-1
ASTRGGNTGELF,.,TRBV5-1,TRBJ2-2
ATKTGPTKKETQY,few,TRBV6-6,TRBJ2-5
AISDPGQGSGYT,.,TRBV10-3,TRBJ1-2
ASSGRTAPYEQY,few,TRBV7-9,TRBJ2-7
SANGLAGRGNEQF,.,TRBV20-1,TRBJ2-1
ASSLGSDCYGYT,few,TRBV12-3/TRBV12-4,TRBJ1-2
ASSGAVEGNEQF,.,TRBV10-2,TRBJ2-1
ASRTGQVNNEQF,.,TRBV6-5,TRBJ2-1
ASSYLSSTDTQY,.,TRBV7-2,TRBJ2-3
SVKLDGTLGEQY,.,TRBV20-1,.
ASSYSEGVQY,.,TRBV6-2/TRBV6-3,TRBJ2-7
ASRNMDRERGNQPQH,.,TRBV2,TRBJ1-5
ASSQDRAIVREAF,.,TRBV3-1,TRBJ1-1
ASSFDSTLGLSEAF,.,TRBV12-3/TRBV12-4,TRBJ1-1
ASSPTGLRNEQF,.,TRBV9,TRBJ2-1
SQGNPAKNIQY,few,TRBV20-1,TRBJ2-4
SVEKLAEPYEQY,few,TRBV29-1,TRBJ2-7
ASSAVSGANVLT,.,TRBV5-5,TRBJ2-6
ASGGANEQF,few,TRBV27,TRBJ2-1
ASSLGGTGIGYT,.,TRBV12-3/TRBV12-4,TRBJ1-2
ASSQAQTYAYGYT,.,TRBV4-1,TRBJ1-2
ASSSGTTPYEQY,.,TRBV7-9,TRBJ2-7
ASSRDRGTQETQY,few,TRBV14,TRBJ2-5
AISESGGFYEQY,.,TRBV10-3,TRBJ2-7
ASSTRDRLSYNEQF,few,TRBV5-1,TRBJ2-1
ASSFNPTLRGNQPQH,.,TRBV12-3/TRBV12-4,TRBJ1-5
ASSLTSGRLKSYNEQF,.,TRBV2,TRBJ2-1
ASSFPGAPLEQY,.,TRBV12-3/TRBV12-4,TRBJ2-7
ASSYGLMQF,few,TRBV6-5,TRBJ2-1
SARIQGRYDSPLH,.,TRBV20-1,TRBJ1-6
ASSQPPRGEGTEAF,.,TRBV4-1,TRBJ1-1
ASSLAGTGVEKLF,few,TRBV7-2,TRBJ1-4
SARTSSGFNQPQH,.,TRBV20-1,TRBJ1-5
ASRPGQAGETRY,few,TRBV7-7,TRBJ2-5
AGSMGGSDYGYT,.,TRBV5-1,TRBJ1-2
ASSFLGQRAF,.,TRBV27,TRBJ1-1
ASSHSEQF,once,TRBV6-6,TRBJ2-1